Following are 9 T cell receptor beta chains from one sample sequenced in a study of OX40 agonist ivuxolimab in advanced cancers. The repertoire was sequenced with immunoSEQ multiplex PCR; TCRdb's copy has only in-frame clones and lacks some. The sample carries approximately 58,000 clones, 75% to 90% recorded once. This sample comprised CD4+ or CD8+ T cells sorted from blood, obtained in a trial of the OX40 agonist ivuxolimab. These receptors all stem from an adult with an advanced solid tumor such as melanoma, head and neck, liver or kidney cancer.

This clone was detected only once. This rearrangement joins TRBV7-9 to TRBJ2-7; D may be TRBD1 (6 bases). The length of the CDR3 is 12 residues. The V end was cut by 9 bases, the J end by 0 bases, with 9 bases between. Germline lookup yields CDR1 SEHNR and CDR2 FQNEAQ (reference sequence). DNA for the CDR3: TGTGCCAGGCAAGGGGGCTCCTACGAGCAGTACTTC. Translated, it gives CARQGGSYEQYF. Full variable domain (missing parts from reference TRBV7-9 and TRBJ2-7): DTGVSQNPRHKITKRGQNVTFRCDPISEHNRLYWYRQTLGQGPEFLTYFQNEAQLEKSRLLSDRFSAERPKGSFSTLEIQRTEQGDSAMYLCARQGGSYEQYFGPGTRLTVT.

The V call is TRBV6-6, the J call TRBJ2-3; 10 bases align to TRBD2. Germline values: CDR1 MNHNY, CDR2 SVGAGI (reference sequence). Unmatched junction bases numbered 6, after V lost 7 bases and J lost 2 bases. The CDR3 covers 15 residues. CDR3 DNA: TGTGCCAGCACGAGACTAGCGGGCCCCACAGATACGCAGTATTTT. Protein: CASTRLAGPTDTQYF.

V gene TRBV6-5 combines with J gene TRBJ2-7; 7 positions agree with TRBD2. CDR3 length: 13 residues. Germline-derived CDR1 and CDR2 are MNHEY and SVGAGI. Losses at the gene ends were 5 bases for V and 2 bases for J; bases not matched to a gene: 3. In DNA, the CDR3 is TGTGCCAGCAGTGCCGGGAGGACCTACGAGCAGTACTTC. This translates into CASSAGRTYEQYF.

V is TRBV10-3 and J is TRBJ2-5, with TRBD2 matching over 11 bases. The end of the DNA aligns better with TRBJ2-7, so the J call may be wrong. This CDR3 comprises 13 residues. Germline CDR1 reads ENHRY; CDR2 reads SYGVKD. CDR3 coding DNA: TGTGCCATCGGTACTAGCGGGAGTTCCGAGCAGTACTTC. This encodes CAIGTSGSSEQYF.

This clone was detected only once. J is TRBJ2-2 and V is TRBV28; perhaps TRBD2 as D (7 bases). This CDR3 spans 16 amino acids. Per the germline V gene, CDR1 is MDHEN and CDR2 is SYDVKM. V gave up 6 bases and J gave up 5 bases, with 19 bases separating them. CDR3 loop: CASSPSRGGGTGELFF. CDR3 DNA sequence: TGTGCCAGCAGCCCGTCGAGAGGGGGAGGGACCGGGGAGCTGTTTTTT.

V usage is TRBV21-1 and J usage is TRBJ1-2. TRBV21-1 represents a pseudogene. The CDR3 consists of 13 residues. The CDR3 here is CASSQGRPWGYTF. The CDR3 coding sequence is TGTGCCAGCAGCCAAGGGAGGCCGTGGGGCTACACCTTC.

The rearrangement links TRBV19 to TRBJ2-3; no clear D. CDR1 LNHDA and CDR2 SQIVND come from the germline V gene (reference sequence). The CDR3 totals 14 residues. V was clipped by 4 bases and J by 6 bases, with 14 bases between them. CDR3 sequence: CASSTSTAKDTQYF. The CDR3 region has the DNA TGTGCCAGTAGTACCTCTACTGCGAAGGATACGCAGTATTTT.

The count of this clone is one. The gene calls are TRBV11-2 and TRBJ2-1, with 7 bases lining up with TRBD2. The germline V gene encodes CDR1 SGHAT and CDR2 FQNNGV. This CDR3 region has 15 residues. V shed 1 base, J shed 8 bases, and the junction held 8 bases outside the gene matches. The CDR3 coding sequence is TGTGCCAGCAGCTTAGTAGCGGGTTCCGGTTATGAGCAGTTCTTC. It is translated as CASSLVAGSGYEQFF.

The J gene is TRBJ1-1, the V gene TRBV19, with TRBD1 matching over 9 bases. The CDR3 consists of 19 residues. Germline V gene data show CDR1 as LNHDA and CDR2 as SQIVND (reference sequence). V dropped 6 bases and J dropped 1; count of bases not matched to a gene: 18. Here the CDR3 DNA reads TGTGCCAGTAGCGATATTTCGGGACAGGGTCTTTGGGGGAACACTGAAGCTTTCTTT. It is translated as CASSDISGQGLWGNTEAFF.